This TCR beta chain was profiled in a study of T-cell memory formation after mild COVID-19. Study summary: TCR clusters largely stayed donor specific.

Note on this clonotype: The target antigen is unknown.

Study-wide results and limits: Researchers report contracting CD4+ clones mostly in CM and EM, with CD8+ clones in EMRA. CD4+ bias marked clones expanding day 15 to 37, unlike balanced contracting clones.

The CDR3 extends over 17 amino acids. CDR1 and CDR2 from the germline V gene are KGHSH and LQKENI. V lost 0 bases to trimming and J lost 3 bases, with 14 bases between them. MiXCR, applied by TCRdb to the 5' RACE reads, yields one record per CDR3 protein. The repertoire has hundreds of thousands of distinct CDR3 sequences, over 15% of them found once; the top ten carry about 11%. The sequencing sample was made of PBMCs or a T cell subset sorted from them (not recorded which). The J gene is TRBJ2-2, the V gene TRBV18, with a possible D match to TRBD2 (6 bases). The sequence was obtained from an adult woman who had mild COVID-19 (a few samples of this study predate the infection). Cell type and time point are not known. CDR3 DNA: TGTGCCAGCTCACCACCGGAGGGGCGGTGGCACACCGGGGAGCTGTTTTTT. Amino acid sequence: CASSPPEGRWHTGELFF.